Sequencing of this T cell receptor (beta chain) was carried out in a study of T cells in localized non-small cell lung cancer. Study-level points and caveats: A higher density of T cells in blood coincided with extended overall survival. In adjacent lung appeared a median around 59 of the top 100 tumor clones.

Here immunoSEQ multiplex PCR was the method, and the copy in TCRdb shows in-frame clones only, minus some. The table lists about 26,000 clones, approximately 91% of them singletons, with 11% to 15% in the top ten. Trimming pared 5 bases from V and 3 bases from J, leaving 25 bases between. The CDR3 spans 19 residues. CDR1 is SGHVS, CDR2 FNYEAQ, per germline. As for this clone: Its target is unknown.

Here the sequenced sample was peripheral blood, taken before any cancer treatment. The clonotype originates from an older female donor with stage II squamous cell lung carcinoma. This chain uses TRBV7-6 with TRBJ1-4; D is ambiguous. The CDR3 protein is CASSPAPPSQARANEKLFF. The CDR3 DNA follows: TGTGCCAGCAGCCCAGCGCCGCCTTCTCAAGCACGGGCTAATGAAAAACTGTTTTTT.